The clone carrying this TCR beta chain was picked up many times. The data stem from a study of human T cells and chemical hapten exposure. Indicated time point: patch test 1, 2 weeks after DPC sensitization. Indicated treatment: therapeutic diphenylcyclopropenone sensitization with weekly scalp DPC. From whole blood left unfractionated, total RNA was extracted. The CDR3 has 15 residues. Trimming cost V 5 bases and J 1 base, with 11 bases left between them. Per germline, CDR1 SGHTA and CDR2 FQGTGA. TCRdb reanalysed the RACE reads using MiXCR and keeps one entry per CDR3 protein. Counted here are about 37,000 distinct CDR3 sequences, more than 6% occurring once; the ten biggest clones make up around 8.4%.

The clonotype comes from a woman aged 25-40 years with alopecia areata. Some clones in this sample may be carry-over from other donors' samples. Here the sequenced sample was whole blood, taken in connection with sensitization to the hapten diphenylcyclopropenone (DPC). This chain links TRBV7-3 with TRBJ2-2; D uncertain. CDR3 residues: CASSLGRLNTGELFF. CDR3 DNA sequence: TGTGCCAGCAGCCTCGGACGGCTGAACACCGGGGAGCTGTTTTTT.